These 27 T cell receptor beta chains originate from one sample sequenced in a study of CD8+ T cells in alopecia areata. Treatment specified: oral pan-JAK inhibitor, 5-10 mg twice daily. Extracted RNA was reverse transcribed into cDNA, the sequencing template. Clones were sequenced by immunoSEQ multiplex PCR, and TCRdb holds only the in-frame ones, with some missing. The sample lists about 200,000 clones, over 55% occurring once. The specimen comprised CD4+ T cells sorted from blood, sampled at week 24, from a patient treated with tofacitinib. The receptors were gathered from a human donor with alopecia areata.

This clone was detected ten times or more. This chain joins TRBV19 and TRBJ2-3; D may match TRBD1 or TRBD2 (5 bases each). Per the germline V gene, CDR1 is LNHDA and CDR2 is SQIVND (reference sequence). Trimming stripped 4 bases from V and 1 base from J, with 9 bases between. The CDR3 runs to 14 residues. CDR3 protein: CASSKGPRTDTQYF. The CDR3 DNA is TGTGCCAGTAGTAAGGGACCACGCACAGATACGCAGTATTTT.

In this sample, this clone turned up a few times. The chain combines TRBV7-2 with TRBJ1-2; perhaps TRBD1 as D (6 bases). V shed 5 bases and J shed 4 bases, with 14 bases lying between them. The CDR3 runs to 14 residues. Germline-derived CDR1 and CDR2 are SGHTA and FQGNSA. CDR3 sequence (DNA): TGTGCCAGCAGCCCCGCGGGGGCTCGCTATGGCTACACCTTC. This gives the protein CASSPAGARYGYTF. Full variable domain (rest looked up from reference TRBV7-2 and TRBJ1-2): GAGVSQSPSNKVTEKGKDVELRCDPISGHTALYWYRQSLGQGLEFLIYFQGNSAPDKSGLPSDRFSAERTGGSVSTLTIQRTQQEDSAVYLCASSPAGARYGYTFGSGTRLTVV.

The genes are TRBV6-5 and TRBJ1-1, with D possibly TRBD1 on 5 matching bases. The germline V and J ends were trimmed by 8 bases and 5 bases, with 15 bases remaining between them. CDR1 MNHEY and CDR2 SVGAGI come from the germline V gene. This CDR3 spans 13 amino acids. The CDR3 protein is CASLKEGRTEAFF. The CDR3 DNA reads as TGTGCCAGCCTTAAGGAGGGGAGGACTGAAGCTTTCTTT.

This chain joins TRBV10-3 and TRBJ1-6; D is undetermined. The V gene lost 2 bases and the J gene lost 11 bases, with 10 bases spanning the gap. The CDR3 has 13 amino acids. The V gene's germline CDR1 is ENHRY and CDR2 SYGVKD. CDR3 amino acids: CAISEVEGAPLHF. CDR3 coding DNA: TGTGCCATCAGTGAGGTCGAGGGAGCACCCCTCCACTTT.

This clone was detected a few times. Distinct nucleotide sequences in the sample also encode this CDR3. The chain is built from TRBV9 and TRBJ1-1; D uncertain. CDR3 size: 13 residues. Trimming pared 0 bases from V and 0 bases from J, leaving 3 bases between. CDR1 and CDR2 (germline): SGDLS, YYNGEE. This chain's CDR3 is CASSVGMNTEAFF. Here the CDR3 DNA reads TGTGCCAGCAGCGTAGGGATGAACACTGAAGCTTTCTTT.

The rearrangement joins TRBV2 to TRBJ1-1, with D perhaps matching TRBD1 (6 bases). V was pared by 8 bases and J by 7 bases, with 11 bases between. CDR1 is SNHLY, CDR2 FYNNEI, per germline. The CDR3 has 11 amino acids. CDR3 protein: CASAGVYEAFF. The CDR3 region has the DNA TGTGCCAGCGCAGGGGTTTATGAAGCTTTCTTT.

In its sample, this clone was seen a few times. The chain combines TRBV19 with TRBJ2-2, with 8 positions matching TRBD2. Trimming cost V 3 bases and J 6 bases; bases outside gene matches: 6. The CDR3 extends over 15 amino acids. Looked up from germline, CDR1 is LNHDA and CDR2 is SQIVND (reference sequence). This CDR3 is CASSIGTSFAGELFF. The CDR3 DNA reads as TGTGCCAGTAGTATCGGGACTAGTTTTGCCGGGGAGCTGTTTTTT.

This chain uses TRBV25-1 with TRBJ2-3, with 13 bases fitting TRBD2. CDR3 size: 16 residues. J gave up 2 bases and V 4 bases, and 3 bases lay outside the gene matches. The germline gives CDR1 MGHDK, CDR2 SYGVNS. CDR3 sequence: CASSAGTSGITDTQYF. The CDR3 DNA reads TGTGCCAGCAGTGCAGGGACTAGCGGGATCACAGATACGCAGTATTTT.

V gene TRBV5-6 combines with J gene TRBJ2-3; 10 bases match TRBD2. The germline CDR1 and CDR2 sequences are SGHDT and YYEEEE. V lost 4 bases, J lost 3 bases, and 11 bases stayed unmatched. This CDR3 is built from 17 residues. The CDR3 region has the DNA TGTGCCAGCAGCCCTCGGGCTAGCGGGGGTGGAACAGATACGCAGTATTTT. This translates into CASSPRASGGGTDTQYF.

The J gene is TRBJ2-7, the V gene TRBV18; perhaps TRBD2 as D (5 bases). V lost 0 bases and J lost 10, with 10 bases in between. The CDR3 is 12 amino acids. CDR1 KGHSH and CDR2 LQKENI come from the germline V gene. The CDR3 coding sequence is TGTGCCAGCTCACCACCGCTGGGAGCTCAGTACTTC. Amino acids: CASSPPLGAQYF.

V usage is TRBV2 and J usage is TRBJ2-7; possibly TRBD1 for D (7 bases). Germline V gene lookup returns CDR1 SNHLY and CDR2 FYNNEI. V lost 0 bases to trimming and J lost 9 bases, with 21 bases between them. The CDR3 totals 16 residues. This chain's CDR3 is CASSEALAGGTFRQYF. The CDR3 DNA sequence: TGTGCCAGCAGTGAAGCGCTTGCAGGGGGGACCTTTCGGCAGTACTTC.

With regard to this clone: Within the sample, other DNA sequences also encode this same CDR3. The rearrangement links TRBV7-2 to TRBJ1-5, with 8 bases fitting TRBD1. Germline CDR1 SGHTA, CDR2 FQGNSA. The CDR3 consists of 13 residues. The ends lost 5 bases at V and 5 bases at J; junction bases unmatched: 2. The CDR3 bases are TGTGCCAGCAGCCCGGACAGGGATCAGCCCCAGCATTTT. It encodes CASSPDRDQPQHF.

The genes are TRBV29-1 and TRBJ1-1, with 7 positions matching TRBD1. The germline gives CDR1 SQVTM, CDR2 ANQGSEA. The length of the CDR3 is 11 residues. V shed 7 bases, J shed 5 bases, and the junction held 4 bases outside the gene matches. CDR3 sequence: CSALQGTEAFF. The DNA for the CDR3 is TGCAGCGCATTACAGGGGACTGAAGCTTTCTTT. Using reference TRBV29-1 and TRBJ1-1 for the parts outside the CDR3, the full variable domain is SAVISQKPSRDICQRGTSLTIQCQVDSQVTMMFWYRQQPGQSLTLIATANQGSEATYESGFVIDKFPISRPNLTFSTLTVSNMSPEDSSIYLCSALQGTEAFFGQGTRLTVV.

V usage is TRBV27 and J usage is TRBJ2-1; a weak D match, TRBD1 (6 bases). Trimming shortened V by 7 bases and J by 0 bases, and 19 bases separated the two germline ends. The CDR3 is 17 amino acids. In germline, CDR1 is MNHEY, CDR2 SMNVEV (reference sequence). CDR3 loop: CASKSSGVPSSYNEQFF. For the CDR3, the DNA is TGTGCCAGCAAATCCTCAGGGGTCCCGAGCTCCTACAATGAGCAGTTCTTC.

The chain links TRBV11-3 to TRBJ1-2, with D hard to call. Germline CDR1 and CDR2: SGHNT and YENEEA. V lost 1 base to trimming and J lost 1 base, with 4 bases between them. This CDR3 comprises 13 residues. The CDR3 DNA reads TGTGCCAGCAGCTTAGGCAGTAACTATGGCTACACCTTC. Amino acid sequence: CASSLGSNYGYTF.

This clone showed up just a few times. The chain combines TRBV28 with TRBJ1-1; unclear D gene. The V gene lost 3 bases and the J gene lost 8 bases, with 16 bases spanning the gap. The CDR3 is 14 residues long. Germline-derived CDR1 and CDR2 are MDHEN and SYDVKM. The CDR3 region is CASSLSVRFYEAFF. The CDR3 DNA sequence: TGTGCCAGCAGTTTGTCGGTCAGGTTCTACGAAGCTTTCTTT.

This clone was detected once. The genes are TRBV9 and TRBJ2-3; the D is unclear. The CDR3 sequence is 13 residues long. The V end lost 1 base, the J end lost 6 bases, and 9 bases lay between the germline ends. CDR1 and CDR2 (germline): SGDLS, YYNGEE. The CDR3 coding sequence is TGTGCCAGCAGCGTACTAGTCAAGGATACGCAGTATTTT. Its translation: CASSVLVKDTQYF.

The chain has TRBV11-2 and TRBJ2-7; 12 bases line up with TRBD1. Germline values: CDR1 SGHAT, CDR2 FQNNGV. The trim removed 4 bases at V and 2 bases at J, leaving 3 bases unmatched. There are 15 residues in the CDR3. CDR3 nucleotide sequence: TGTGCCAGCAGCTCCGGGACAGGGGGCCCCTACGAGCAGTACTTC. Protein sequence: CASSSGTGGPYEQYF.

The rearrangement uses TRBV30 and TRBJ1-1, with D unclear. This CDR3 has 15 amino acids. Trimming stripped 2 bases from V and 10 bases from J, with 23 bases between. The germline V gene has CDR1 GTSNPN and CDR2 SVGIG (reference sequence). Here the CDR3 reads CAWSRRSRVPDRAFF. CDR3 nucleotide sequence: TGTGCCTGGAGTCGTCGGAGTAGGGTACCGGATCGAGCTTTCTTT.

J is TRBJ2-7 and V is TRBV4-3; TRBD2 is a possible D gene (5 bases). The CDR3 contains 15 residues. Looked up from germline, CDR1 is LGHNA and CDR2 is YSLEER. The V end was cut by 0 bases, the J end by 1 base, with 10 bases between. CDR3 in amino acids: CASSQDARESYEQYF. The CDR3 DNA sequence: TGCGCCAGCAGCCAAGATGCAAGGGAGTCCTACGAGCAGTACTTC.

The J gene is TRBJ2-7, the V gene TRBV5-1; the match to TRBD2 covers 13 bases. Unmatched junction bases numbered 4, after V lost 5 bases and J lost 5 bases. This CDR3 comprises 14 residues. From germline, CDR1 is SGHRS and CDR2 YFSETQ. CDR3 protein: CASSPGTSGDEQYF. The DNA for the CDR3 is TGCGCCAGCAGTCCCGGGACTAGCGGGGACGAGCAGTACTTC.

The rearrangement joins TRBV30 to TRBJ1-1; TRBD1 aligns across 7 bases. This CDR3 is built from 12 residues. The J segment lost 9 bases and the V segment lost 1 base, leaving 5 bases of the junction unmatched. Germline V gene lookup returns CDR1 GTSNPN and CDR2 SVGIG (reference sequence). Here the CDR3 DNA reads TGTGCCTGGAGTGGCGACAGGGAGCAAGCTTTCTTT. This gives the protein CAWSGDREQAFF.

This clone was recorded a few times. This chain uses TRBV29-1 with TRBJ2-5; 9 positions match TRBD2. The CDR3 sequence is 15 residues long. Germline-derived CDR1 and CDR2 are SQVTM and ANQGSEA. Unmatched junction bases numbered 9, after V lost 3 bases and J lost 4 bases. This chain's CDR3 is CSVDRAGGHGETQYF. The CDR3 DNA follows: TGCAGCGTTGATCGGGCGGGGGGGCATGGAGAGACCCAGTACTTC.

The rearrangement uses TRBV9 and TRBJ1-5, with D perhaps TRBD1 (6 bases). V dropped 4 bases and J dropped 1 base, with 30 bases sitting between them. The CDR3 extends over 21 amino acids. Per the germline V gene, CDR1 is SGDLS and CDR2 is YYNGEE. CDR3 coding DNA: TGTGCCAGCAGCCTCCAGGGACATAGCGGCGATCGGAACCTAAGCAATCAGCCCCAGCATTTT. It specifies CASSLQGHSGDRNLSNQPQHF.

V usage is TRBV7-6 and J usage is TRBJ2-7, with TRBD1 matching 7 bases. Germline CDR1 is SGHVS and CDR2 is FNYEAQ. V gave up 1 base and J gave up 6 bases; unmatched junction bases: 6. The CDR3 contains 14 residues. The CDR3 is CASSLGTGSSEQYF. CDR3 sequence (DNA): TGTGCCAGCAGCTTAGGGACAGGCTCTTCCGAGCAGTACTTC.

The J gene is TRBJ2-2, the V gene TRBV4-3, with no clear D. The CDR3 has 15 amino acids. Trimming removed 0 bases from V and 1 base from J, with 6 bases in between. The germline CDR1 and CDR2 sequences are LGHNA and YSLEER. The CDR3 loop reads CASSQDLRNTGELFF. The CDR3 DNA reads TGCGCCAGCAGCCAAGATCTAAGGAACACCGGGGAGCTGTTTTTT.

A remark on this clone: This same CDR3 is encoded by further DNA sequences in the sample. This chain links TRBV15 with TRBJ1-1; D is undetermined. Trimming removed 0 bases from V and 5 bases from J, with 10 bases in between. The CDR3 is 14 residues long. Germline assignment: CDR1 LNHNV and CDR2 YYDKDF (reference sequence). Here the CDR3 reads CATSRDRAATEAFF. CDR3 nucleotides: TGTGCCACCAGCAGAGATCGAGCGGCGACTGAAGCTTTCTTT.